Below are 13 T cell receptor beta chains sequenced from a single sample in a study of STAT5B mutations in CD4+ large granular lymphocyte leukemia. Clones were read by immunoSEQ multiplex PCR, and TCRdb kept only the in-frame ones, dropping some. This repertoire shows around 32,000 clones, around 84% found once; its top ten account for 2.5% to 3%. The sequenced sample consisted of CD4+ T cells from blood buffy coats. These receptor sequences come from a human donor in good health.

The chain recombines TRBV19 with TRBJ2-5; D is uncertain. Germline V lookup: CDR1 LNHDA, CDR2 SQIVND (reference sequence). V was cut by 7 bases and J by 4 bases, with 13 bases left in between. This CDR3 comprises 13 residues. CDR3 coding DNA: TGTGCCAGTACAGTCGGTACGGGAGAGACCCAGTACTTC. This translates into CASTVGTGETQYF.

This clone was seen only a few times. This chain connects TRBV30 to TRBJ2-2; possibly TRBD2 for D (6 bases). The germline CDR1 and CDR2 sequences are GTSNPN and SVGIG (reference sequence). Trimming took 3 bases from V and 4 from J, leaving 9 bases between them. There are 13 residues in the CDR3. The chain's CDR3 is CAWRGTSTGELFF. In DNA, the CDR3 is TGTGCCTGGAGGGGGACTTCCACCGGGGAGCTGTTTTTT.

The rearrangement links TRBV18 to TRBJ1-2; D not certain. Trimming pared 3 bases from V and 0 bases from J, leaving 11 bases between. The germline V gene encodes CDR1 KGHSH and CDR2 LQKENI. This CDR3 is built from 15 residues. The CDR3, as DNA: TGTGCCAGCTCACCGGACGTTGGAGCTAACTATGGCTACACCTTC. Protein sequence: CASSPDVGANYGYTF.

V and J are TRBV7-9 and TRBJ2-5, with D possibly being TRBD2 (6 bases). This CDR3 spans 16 amino acids. Germline V gene data show CDR1 as SEHNR and CDR2 as FQNEAQ (reference sequence). V lost 2 bases and J lost 2, with 15 bases in between. The CDR3 protein is CASSLRVASEQETQYF. The DNA for the CDR3 is TGTGCCAGCAGCTTAAGGGTGGCTAGCGAACAAGAGACCCAGTACTTC.

The chain has TRBV29-1 and TRBJ1-1; D remains ambiguous. Germline CDR1 SQVTM, CDR2 ANQGSEA. This CDR3 is built from 15 residues. Trimming stripped 4 bases from V and 4 bases from J, with 19 bases between. The CDR3 nucleotides read TGCAGCGTTGCTACATTGGACTCAGAGTCCACTGAAGCTTTCTTT. Its protein product is CSVATLDSESTEAFF.

This clone was detected only a few times. The rearrangement links TRBV7-9 to TRBJ1-1; no clear D gene. The V and J ends lost 8 bases and 1 base respectively, with 8 bases between them. In germline, CDR1 is SEHNR, CDR2 FQNEAQ (reference sequence). The CDR3 consists of 12 residues. In nucleotides, the CDR3 is TGTGCCAGCGAAGGTCGGAACACTGAAGCTTTCTTT. Amino acid sequence: CASEGRNTEAFF.

V and J are TRBV7-9 and TRBJ2-1; D not certain. The CDR3 extends over 13 amino acids. Per germline, CDR1 SEHNR and CDR2 FQNEAQ (reference sequence). Deletions cut 8 bases from V and 8 bases from J, with 16 bases between. The CDR3 DNA follows: TGTGCCAGCTTGACGGTTGGAGTCGATGAGCAGTTCTTC. Protein: CASLTVGVDEQFF.

The V and J genes are TRBV25-1 and TRBJ1-4, with D unclear. Germline V CDR1 and CDR2: MGHDK, SYGVNS. The V gene lost 6 bases and the J gene lost 5 bases, with 4 bases spanning the gap. This CDR3 has 11 residues. The CDR3 sequence is CASRTNEKLFF. The CDR3 coding sequence is TGTGCCAGCAGGACCAATGAAAAACTGTTTTTT.

The rearrangement links TRBV7-8 to TRBJ2-1; 11 bases are a match to TRBD2. The ends lost 0 bases at V and 6 bases at J; junction bases unmatched: 4. The germline CDR1 and CDR2 sequences are SGHVS and FQNEAQ. The CDR3 has 16 amino acids. CDR3 in DNA: TGTGCCAGCAGCTTAGCCCTAGCGGGGGGAATCAATGAGCAGTTCTTC. Amino acid sequence: CASSLALAGGINEQFF.

J is TRBJ1-2 and V is TRBV4-1, with 9 bases aligning to TRBD1. Trimming at V came to 2 bases and at J to 2 bases, leaving 3 bases not matched to a gene. CDR1 and CDR2 (germline): MGHRA, YSYEKL. CDR3 size: 15 residues. CDR3 coding DNA: TGCGCCAGCAGCCAACGACAGGGGGGAAACTATGGCTACACCTTC. Translation gives CASSQRQGGNYGYTF.

This clone showed up just once. This chain links TRBV18 with TRBJ2-7; the D gene is possibly TRBD1 (6 bases). The CDR3 loop spans 13 amino acids. V was cut by 5 bases and J by 4 bases, with 12 bases left in between. CDR1 is KGHSH, CDR2 LQKENI, per germline. The CDR3 spells CASSSGRGYEQYF. The CDR3 bases are TGTGCCAGCTCAAGCGGCAGGGGATACGAGCAGTACTTC.

This clone was detected only a few times. The V and J genes are TRBV6-1 and TRBJ1-1; a weak D match, TRBD1 (6 bases). V shed 4 bases and J shed 4 bases, with 16 bases lying between them. The CDR3 runs 15 residues. Germline values: CDR1 MNHNS, CDR2 SASEGT. CDR3 DNA sequence: TGTGCCAGCAGTGCCAATGACAGGTACGGCACTGAAGCTTTCTTT. It specifies CASSANDRYGTEAFF.

The chain carries TRBV10-1 and TRBJ1-3; D remains unclear. Trimming cost V 6 bases and J 4 bases, with 10 bases left between them. This CDR3 is 13 amino acids long. Germline loops: CDR1 WNHNN, CDR2 SYGVQD (reference sequence). The CDR3 loop reads CASSASVGNTIYF. CDR3 DNA sequence: TGCGCCAGCAGCGCGAGCGTCGGAAACACCATATATTTT.